Shown below are 15 T cell receptor beta chains from a single sample sequenced in a study of cytomegalovirus exposure and HLA in healthy donors. Assay used: immunoSEQ multiplex PCR; TCRdb lists only in-frame clones, some missing. The sample carries about 220,000 clones, about 90% recorded once. The sequenced sample was PBMCs. All receptors derive from a woman between 18 and 29 years old in good health and CMV-seronegative.

V is TRBV9 and J is TRBJ2-3; 10 positions match TRBD2. Germline lookup yields CDR1 SGDLS and CDR2 YYNGEE. V was pared by 1 base and J by 13 bases, with 3 bases of the junction left unmatched. The CDR3 has 12 residues. CDR3 protein: CASSVSSGREYF. The CDR3 DNA is TGTGCCAGCAGCGTATCTAGCGGGAGAGAGTATTTT.

This clone was counted only a few times. Written as DNA, the CDR3 is TGCGCCAGCAGCTTAAATTTAGGGAGCTCCTATAATTCACCCCTCCACTTT. This translates into CASSLNLGSSYNSPLHF. The chain has TRBV5-1 and TRBJ1-6; the D is unclear. The CDR3 spans 17 residues. Per the germline V gene, CDR1 is SGHRS and CDR2 is YFSETQ. V was shortened by 2 bases and J by 0 bases, with 12 bases between the two germline ends.

The chain couples TRBV5-6 to TRBJ1-5; 10 nucleotides match TRBD1. The J segment lost 6 bases and the V segment lost 0 bases, leaving 9 bases of the junction unmatched. Germline V gives CDR1 SGHDT, CDR2 YYEEEE. This CDR3 is 17 amino acids long. The CDR3 region is CASSLDTGTGVGQPQHF. Written as DNA, the CDR3 is TGTGCCAGCAGCTTGGATACCGGGACAGGGGTTGGTCAGCCCCAGCATTTT.

The chain uses TRBV11-2 and TRBJ2-1, with D perhaps TRBD2 (5 bases). Germline lookup yields CDR1 SGHAT and CDR2 FQNNGV. Trimming took off 0 bases at V and 7 bases at J, with 10 bases between the two ends. CDR3 size: 14 residues. CDR3 region: CASSLDLRGNEQFF. For the CDR3, the DNA is TGTGCCAGCAGCTTAGATCTAAGAGGGAATGAGCAGTTCTTC. Variable domain in full (rest from reference TRBV11-2 and TRBJ2-1): EAGVAQSPRYKIIEKRQSVAFWCNPISGHATLYWYQQILGQGPKLLIQFQNNGVVDDSQLPKDRFSAERLKGVDSTLKIQPAKLEDSAVYLCASSLDLRGNEQFFGPGTRLTVL.

This clone occurred once. J is TRBJ2-5 and V is TRBV5-4; TRBD2 matches 13 bases. The germline gives CDR1 SGHNT, CDR2 YYREEE (reference sequence). V lost 4 bases and J lost 3; bases outside the gene matches: 15. The CDR3 length is 19 residues. The CDR3 region is CASSAGLAGVWGDEETQYF. As DNA, the CDR3 is TGTGCCAGCAGCGCTGGACTAGCGGGAGTCTGGGGGGATGAAGAGACCCAGTACTTC.

J is TRBJ1-1 and V is TRBV30, with D perhaps TRBD1 (6 bases). CDR1 is GTSNPN, CDR2 SVGIG, per germline (reference sequence). The CDR3 extends over 13 amino acids. Between the trimmed V and J ends, which lost 8 bases and 3 bases, there was a span of 16 bases. CDR3 coding DNA: TGTGCCAAAAAAGGGGGGGCCGACACTGAAGCTTTCTTT. It specifies CAKKGGADTEAFF.

A note on this clone: One end of the junction varies from germline; a read error may be responsible. The chain is built from TRBV7-7 and TRBJ2-3, with TRBD1 matching over 7 bases. Looked up from germline, CDR1 is SSHAT and CDR2 is FNYEAQ (reference sequence). The CDR3 loop spans 16 amino acids. CDR3 bases: TGTGCTAGCAGCCTTTTTAGCCAGGGGGTATGCGATACGCAGTATTTT. This translates into CASSLFSQGVCDTQYF. Full variable domain (rest looked up from reference TRBV7-7 and TRBJ2-3): GAGVSQSPRYKVTKRGQDVTLRCDPISSHATLYWYQQALGQGPEFLTYFNYEAQPDKSGLPSDRFSAERPEGSISTLTIQRTEQRDSAMYRCASSLFSQGVCDTQYFGPGTRLTVL.

V gene TRBV27 combines with J gene TRBJ2-7; 11 nucleotides agree with TRBD1. Germline CDR1 MNHEY, CDR2 SMNVEV (reference sequence). CDR3 length equals 15 residues. V lost 5 bases to trimming and J lost 5 bases; unmatched junction nucleotides: 8. The CDR3 loop reads CASSPGDRGSNEQYF. The CDR3 nucleotides are TGTGCCAGCAGTCCAGGGGACAGGGGGTCCAACGAGCAGTACTTC.

The chain recombines TRBV30 with TRBJ2-3; D not resolved. V gave up 3 bases and J gave up 5 bases, with 6 bases separating them. There are 11 residues in the CDR3. CDR1 and CDR2 from the germline V gene are GTSNPN and SVGIG (reference sequence). The CDR3 sequence: CAWRSLDTQYF. For the CDR3, the DNA is TGTGCCTGGAGGTCGTTAGATACGCAGTATTTT.

The rearrangement joins TRBV18 to TRBJ1-5; 8 bases are shared with TRBD1. The CDR3 runs 15 residues. The V gene end was trimmed by 6 bases and the J gene end by 9 bases; junction bases not matched to a gene: 13. Germline V gene data show CDR1 as KGHSH and CDR2 as LQKENI. For the CDR3, the DNA is TGTGCCAGCTCCCCCTGGACAGGGAGTTTTCGGCCCCAGCATTTT. This translates into CASSPWTGSFRPQHF.

The chain has TRBV19 and TRBJ2-7; TRBD2 is a possible D gene (5 bases). This CDR3 has 18 residues. Per germline, CDR1 LNHDA and CDR2 SQIVND (reference sequence). Between the trimmed V and J ends, which lost 7 bases and 5 bases, there was a span of 30 bases. The CDR3 loop reads CASTSNLVRGSDYDEQYF. The CDR3 nucleotides are TGTGCCAGTACCTCAAATCTGGTCCGGGGTAGCGACTACGACGAGCAGTACTTC.

The chain uses TRBV7-9 and TRBJ2-7, with 8 bases identical to TRBD2. CDR1 SEHNR and CDR2 FQNEAQ come from the germline V gene (reference sequence). V was pared by 5 bases and J by 0 bases, with 9 bases of the junction left unmatched. The CDR3 contains 16 residues. This CDR3 is CASSRSASGLSYEQYF. The CDR3 nucleotides read TGTGCCAGCAGCCGGTCGGCTAGCGGGCTCTCCTACGAGCAGTACTTC.

This sequence joins TRBV27 and TRBJ2-5; TRBD2 is a possible D gene (5 bases). Germline V CDR1 and CDR2: MNHEY, SMNVEV (reference sequence). Deletions cut 5 bases from V and 5 bases from J, with 27 bases between. There are 18 residues in the CDR3. In DNA form, the CDR3 reads TGTGCCAGCAGTCCAGTAAAGTCGAACTACGGGGTTGTGGAGACCCAGTACTTC. Amino acids: CASSPVKSNYGVVETQYF.

The chain couples TRBV5-4 to TRBJ2-2; D unresolved. This CDR3 has 14 residues. Germline V gene lookup returns CDR1 SGHNT and CDR2 YYREEE (reference sequence). The V gene lost 0 bases and the J gene lost 3 bases, with 6 bases spanning the gap. CDR3 sequence: CASSLESYTGELFF. The CDR3 DNA is TGTGCCAGCAGCTTGGAATCATACACCGGGGAGCTGTTTTTT. Full variable domain (remainder filled in from reference TRBV5-4 and TRBJ2-2): ETGVTQSPTHLIKTRGQQVTLRCSSQSGHNTVSWYQQALGQGPQFIFQYYREEENGRGNFPPRFSGLQFPNYSSELNVNALELDDSALYLCASSLESYTGELFFGEGSRLTVL.

The sample holds one count of this clone. The rearrangement joins TRBV11-3 to TRBJ1-1; the match to TRBD1 covers 8 bases. This CDR3 comprises 15 residues. CDR1 and CDR2 from the germline V gene are SGHNT and YENEEA. J was trimmed by 1 base and V by 5 bases; bases with no gene match: 6. The CDR3 sequence is CASSPGTGGNTEAFF. The CDR3 coding sequence is TGTGCCAGCAGCCCCGGGACAGGAGGGAACACTGAAGCTTTCTTT. The variable domain in full, with the rest retrieved from reference TRBV11-3 and TRBJ1-1, is EAGVVQSPRYKIIEKKQPVAFWCNPISGHNTLYWYLQNLGQGPELLIRYENEEAVDDSQLPKDRFSAERLKGVDSTLKIQPAELGDSAVYLCASSPGTGGNTEAFFGQGTRLTVV.